This T cell receptor beta chain was recorded in a study of CD8 T cells in ankylosing spondylitis. Study-wide results and limits: Apparently characteristic of ankylosing spondylitis blood was a TCR beta motif (roughly eight highly homologous variants). Some motif variants had been reported before (in reactive arthritis synovial fluid and blood).

In making TCR beta libraries, quantitative 5'-RACE with molecular barcodes was used. TCRdb processed the 5' RACE reads anew with MiXCR; each CDR3 protein has one entry. The table includes over 450,000 distinct CDR3 sequences, roughly an eighth detected once. The CDR3 is 16 amino acids. V lost 0 bases and J lost 2, with 11 bases in between. Germline lookup yields CDR1 KGHDR and CDR2 SFDVKD. This clonotype has only a few counts. Antigen unknown. This chain uses TRBV24-1 with TRBJ2-3, with D uncertain. This clonotype was sampled from a male donor with ankylosing spondylitis. Sequencing input: blood, either unsorted or a sorted T cell fraction (not recorded which). CDR3 protein: CATSDLNSWVTDTQYF. The CDR3 DNA sequence: TGTGCCACCAGTGATTTGAATAGCTGGGTCACAGATACGCAGTATTTT.